The next 10 T cell receptor beta chains were all read from a single sample in a study of beta chain features in type 1 diabetes. Sequenced material consisted of expressed TCRB transcripts (all of the isolated RNA was reverse transcribed). TCRdb's copy holds only in-frame clones and misses some; the assay was immunoSEQ multiplex PCR. Among about 350,000 clones listed, 15% to 20% were seen once. Material for sequencing was naive CD4+ T cells from blood. These receptors originate from a woman under 30 in good health.

This clone was seen a few times. The chain has TRBV14 and TRBJ1-1, with 8 positions matching TRBD1. This CDR3 has 13 residues. The germline gives CDR1 SGHDN, CDR2 FVKESK. J gave up 4 bases and V 6 bases, and 4 bases lay outside the gene matches. CDR3: CASRNTGGTEAFF. The CDR3 region has the DNA TGTGCCAGCAGAAACACAGGGGGCACTGAAGCTTTCTTT.

This clone was picked up a small number of times. Other DNA variants within this sample encode the same CDR3. V is TRBV15 and J is TRBJ2-7; D gene ambiguous. Germline assignment: CDR1 LNHNV and CDR2 YYDKDF (reference sequence). V lost 0 bases, J lost 0 bases, and 3 bases lay in between. The CDR3 is made up of 13 amino acids. The CDR3 loop is CATSRDSSYEQYF. In DNA, the CDR3 is TGTGCCACCAGCAGAGACTCCTCCTACGAGCAGTACTTC.

This clone has more than one count but fewer than ten. The chain carries TRBV7-9 and TRBJ1-2; tentatively, D is TRBD1 (5 bases). The CDR3 spans 15 residues. V was shortened by 0 bases and J by 7 bases, with 15 bases between the two germline ends. Germline V gene lookup returns CDR1 SEHNR and CDR2 FQNEAQ (reference sequence). CDR3: CASSLAGRTRGGYTF. The CDR3, as DNA: TGTGCCAGCAGCTTAGCTGGCAGGACACGAGGTGGCTACACCTTC. The full variable domain, with the rest looked up from reference TRBV7-9 and TRBJ1-2, is DTGVSQNPRHKITKRGQNVTFRCDPISEHNRLYWYRQTLGQGPEFLTYFQNEAQLEKSRLLSDRFSAERPKGSFSTLEIQRTEQGDSAMYLCASSLAGRTRGGYTFGSGTRLTVV.

CDR3: CAWRDVAGGNHEQYF. The CDR3, as DNA: TGTGCCTGGAGGGACGTAGCGGGAGGTAACCACGAGCAGTACTTC. The chain is built from TRBV30 and TRBJ2-7; TRBD2 agrees at 10 bases. Germline lookup yields CDR1 GTSNPN and CDR2 SVGIG (reference sequence). V shed 3 bases, J shed 5 bases, and the junction held 10 bases outside the gene matches. The CDR3 length is 15 residues. The whole variable domain, filled in from reference TRBV30 and TRBJ2-7, reads SQTIHQWPATLVQPVGSPLSLECTVEGTSNPNLYWYRQAAGRGLQLLFYSVGIGQISSEVPQNLSASRPQDRQFILSSKKLLLSDSGFYLCAWRDVAGGNHEQYFGPGTRLTVT.

The genes are TRBV29-1 and TRBJ2-1, with TRBD2 identical over 13 bases. The V gene end was trimmed by 5 bases and the J gene end by 9 bases; junction bases not matched to a gene: 4. The CDR3 runs 13 residues. Germline V gene lookup returns CDR1 SQVTM and CDR2 ANQGSEA. Written as DNA, the CDR3 is TGCAGCGTTTCTGGACTAGCGGGAGTTGAGCAGTTCTTC. Translated: CSVSGLAGVEQFF.

The genes are TRBV28 and TRBJ2-4, with a weak D call TRBD1 (5 bases). V lost 7 bases and J lost 1, with 11 bases in between. This CDR3 is built from 14 residues. Per germline, CDR1 MDHEN and CDR2 SYDVKM. CDR3 nucleotide sequence: TGTGCCAGCACCAGGGAATTGGCCAAAAACATTCAGTACTTC. Amino acids: CASTRELAKNIQYF.

This clone was observed a handful of times. The rearrangement joins TRBV29-1 to TRBJ2-5; the match to TRBD1 covers 10 bases. This CDR3 spans 12 amino acids. Germline trimming cut 6 bases from V and 5 bases from J; bases unmatched to any gene: 3. CDR1 SQVTM and CDR2 ANQGSEA come from the germline V gene. The CDR3 DNA reads TGCAGCGTCGCGGGACAGGGGGAGACCCAGTACTTC. Its protein product is CSVAGQGETQYF.

This clone was counted a few times. The V and J genes are TRBV11-3 and TRBJ2-3, with D unresolved. V lost 0 bases to trimming and J lost 6 bases, with 10 bases between them. Germline lookup yields CDR1 SGHNT and CDR2 YENEEA. The CDR3 has 14 residues. The CDR3 is CASSLDLKEDTQYF. The CDR3 coding sequence is TGTGCCAGCAGCTTAGATCTTAAGGAGGATACGCAGTATTTT.

The chain joins TRBV5-4 to TRBJ2-4, with D possibly TRBD2 on 5 matching bases. V was pared by 4 bases and J by 0 bases, with 14 bases between. CDR3 length equals 16 residues. The V gene's germline CDR1 is SGHNT and CDR2 YYREEE (reference sequence). CDR3 loop: CASSLQVLGAKNIQYF. The CDR3 DNA reads TGTGCCAGCAGCCTCCAGGTACTAGGAGCCAAAAACATTCAGTACTTC. Using reference TRBV5-4 and TRBJ2-4 for the parts outside the CDR3, the full variable domain is ETGVTQSPTHLIKTRGQQVTLRCSSQSGHNTVSWYQQALGQGPQFIFQYYREEENGRGNFPPRFSGLQFPNYSSELNVNALELDDSALYLCASSLQVLGAKNIQYFGAGTRLSVL.

The CDR3 DNA is TGTGCCAGCAGCCGCAGCGGGAGGGGCGGGGAGCTGTTTTTT. Encoded protein: CASSRSGRGGELFF. V usage is TRBV7-8 and J usage is TRBJ2-2, with TRBD2 identical over 10 bases. The CDR3 covers 14 residues. Germline assignment: CDR1 SGHVS and CDR2 FQNEAQ. V trimming: 5 bases; J trimming: 7 bases; junction bases outside the gene matches: 4.